This TCR beta chain was identified in a study of T cell responses to AZD1222 COVID-19 vaccine. Measured with immunoSEQ multiplex PCR; TCRdb has only the in-frame clones, and not every one. The data contain tens of thousands of clones, 89% of them singletons. General observations from the study: Donor demographics were predominantly white British with a female majority; clonal diversity may be underestimated. Only after the peak T cell response were repertoires sampled.

In regard to this clone: Its antigen remains unidentified.

The V end was cut by 5 bases, the J end by 3 bases, with 8 bases between. The CDR3 contains 12 residues. The sequence came from an adult in good health. V usage is TRBV12-3 or TRBV12-4 and J usage is TRBJ2-7; D is ambiguous. The material was peripheral blood, obtained on day 0 of AZD1222 vaccination. CDR3 sequence reads: CASSPTGYEQYF. The CDR3 region has the DNA TGTGCCAGCAGTCCGACGGGCTACGAGCAGTACTTC.